A single sample gave rise to the 27 T cell receptor beta chains below, sequenced in a study of cytomegalovirus exposure and HLA in healthy donors (dated by TCRdb to the late 2010s). The receptor library was made with the immunoSEQ multiplex PCR assay. For the multiplex PCR, a mixture combining 60 forward primers for TCR Vbeta segments and 13 reverse primers for TCR Jbeta segments was used. TCRdb took this table from immuneACCESS and kept in-frame rearrangements with V and J called. Such tables lack part of the clones; where checked against another copy, unresolved V genes explain under half of the gap, and the rest is unexplained. The sample table shows 150,000 to 200,000 clones, and roughly 80% are seen once. About 10% of the sample is held by the ten biggest clonotypes. Sequenced input: PBMCs. The receptor source for this set is a man between 18 and 29 years old in good health and CMV-seropositive.

This clone was picked up a small number of times. The genes are TRBV10-1 and TRBJ2-1; tentative D call: TRBD2 (5 bases). The V gene's germline CDR1 is WNHNN and CDR2 SYGVQD (reference sequence). The germline V and J ends were trimmed by 3 bases and 8 bases, with 14 bases remaining between them. The CDR3 is 14 amino acids. In DNA form, the CDR3 reads TGCGCCAGCAGTGACGGAGGTACAAAAGATGAGCAGTTCTTC. Encoded protein: CASSDGGTKDEQFF.

The gene calls are TRBV28 and TRBJ1-2; D is perhaps TRBD1 (5 bases). This CDR3 has 14 residues. The germline V and J ends were trimmed by 7 bases and 0 bases, with 12 bases remaining between them. Germline lookup yields CDR1 MDHEN and CDR2 SYDVKM. This CDR3 reads CASTTGVANYGYTF. The CDR3 DNA reads TGTGCCAGCACCACAGGAGTAGCTAACTATGGCTACACCTTC.

The chain recombines TRBV29-1 with TRBJ1-2; D gene ambiguous. The germline CDR1 and CDR2 sequences are SQVTM and ANQGSEA. CDR3 size: 13 residues. The V and J ends lost 4 bases and 8 bases respectively, with 17 bases between them. CDR3 protein: CSVVDERSGGYTF. The CDR3 nucleotides are TGCAGCGTTGTAGATGAGCGTTCCGGGGGCTACACCTTC.

This chain connects TRBV6-1 to TRBJ2-7, with TRBD1 matching 10 bases. The CDR3 contains 14 residues. Germline CDR1 reads MNHNS; CDR2 reads SASEGT. With V trimmed by 4 bases and J by 5 bases, 5 bases remained unmatched. CDR3: CASSGWTGGDEQYF. In DNA form, the CDR3 reads TGTGCCAGCAGTGGGTGGACAGGGGGGGACGAGCAGTACTTC.

J is TRBJ1-5 and V is TRBV6-1, with D possibly TRBD1 on 6 matching bases. Germline V gene lookup returns CDR1 MNHNS and CDR2 SASEGT. This CDR3 spans 15 amino acids. V shed 4 bases and J shed 5 bases, with 15 bases lying between them. CDR3 sequence: CASSVVQGRDQPQHF. As DNA, the CDR3 is TGTGCCAGCAGTGTCGTCCAGGGGCGAGATCAGCCCCAGCATTTT.

The chain couples TRBV19 to TRBJ1-1; D gene uncertain. Germline CDR1 LNHDA, CDR2 SQIVND (reference sequence). The CDR3 spans 15 residues. Trimming removed 7 bases from V and 1 base from J, with 16 bases in between. CDR3 in amino acids: CASIGRFPKNTEAFF. CDR3 coding DNA: TGTGCCAGTATCGGGAGGTTTCCAAAGAACACTGAAGCTTTCTTT.

This sequence joins TRBV5-6 and TRBJ2-2; a weak D match, TRBD2 (5 bases). CDR1 and CDR2 from the germline V gene are SGHDT and YYEEEE. The CDR3 loop spans 15 amino acids. V was trimmed by 5 bases and J by 1 base, leaving 12 bases between them. The CDR3 DNA reads as TGTGCCAGCAGTCTCAGGAGGCAGAACACCGGGGAGCTGTTTTTT. Protein sequence: CASSLRRQNTGELFF.

The chain employs TRBV7-9 and TRBJ2-3; D is undetermined. Trimming cost V 5 bases and J 4 bases, with 13 bases left between them. The CDR3 has 14 residues. CDR1 is SEHNR and CDR2 is FQNEAQ in the germline V gene (reference sequence). The CDR3 sequence is CASSGDSRSDTQYF. As DNA, the CDR3 is TGTGCCAGCAGCGGTGACTCAAGATCAGATACGCAGTATTTT.

To note about this clone: One end of the junction fails to match germline, which may point to a read error. This chain joins TRBV29-1 and TRBJ2-5; 8 bases are a match to TRBD1. This CDR3 has 16 residues. CDR1 is SQVTM and CDR2 is ANQGSEA in the germline V gene. The CDR3 reads CSIEERTPGQEETQYF. CDR3 bases: TGCAGCATTGAAGAGCGTACCCCGGGACAGGAAGAGACCCAGTACTTC.

The V call is TRBV30, the J call TRBJ2-1; possibly TRBD2 for D (6 bases). Germline loops: CDR1 GTSNPN, CDR2 SVGIG (reference sequence). The V gene lost 0 bases and the J gene lost 0 bases, with 12 bases spanning the gap. The CDR3 has 16 residues. DNA for the CDR3: TGTGCCTGGAGTGTCGGTGGGAGGAACTCCTACAATGAGCAGTTCTTC. Amino acids: CAWSVGGRNSYNEQFF.

The chain combines TRBV7-2 with TRBJ1-3, with 8 bases aligning to TRBD1. The junction had 6 bases not matched to a gene; V was cut back by 5 bases and J by 0 bases. Per germline, CDR1 SGHTA and CDR2 FQGNSA. The CDR3 has 16 amino acids. CDR3 region: CASSPQTGDSGNTIYF. The CDR3 nucleotides are TGTGCCAGCAGCCCCCAGACAGGGGACTCTGGAAACACCATATATTTT.

The chain couples TRBV14 to TRBJ2-1, with 7 bases identical to TRBD2. The CDR3 covers 16 residues. Germline loops: CDR1 SGHDN, CDR2 FVKESK. V gave up 1 base and J gave up 6 bases; unmatched junction bases: 9. The CDR3 reads CASSQVDYRGVNEQFF. In DNA form, the CDR3 reads TGTGCCAGCAGCCAAGTAGACTACCGGGGGGTCAATGAGCAGTTCTTC. Full variable domain (remainder filled in from reference TRBV14 and TRBJ2-1): EAGVTQFPSHSVIEKGQTVTLRCDPISGHDNLYWYRRVMGKEIKFLLHFVKESKQDESGMPNNRFLAERTGGTYSTLKVQPAELEDSGVYFCASSQVDYRGVNEQFFGPGTRLTVL.

DNA for the CDR3: TGCGCCAGCAGCCAAGGGATGGGGGGGAACACTGAAGCTTTCTTT. As protein: CASSQGMGGNTEAFF. The chain is built from TRBV4-1 and TRBJ1-1; D might be TRBD1 (5 bases). This CDR3 has 15 residues. V lost 1 base, J lost 1 base, and 10 bases lay in between. Per germline, CDR1 MGHRA and CDR2 YSYEKL.

This clone was detected only a few times. The chain joins TRBV28 to TRBJ2-7, with 9 bases lining up with TRBD1. This CDR3 comprises 14 residues. CDR1 and CDR2 (germline): MDHEN, SYDVKM. The V segment lost 6 bases and the J segment 3 bases; nucleotides outside the gene matches: 6. CDR3 protein: CASRRDRVRYEQYF. The CDR3 nucleotides are TGTGCCAGCAGGAGGGACAGGGTACGCTACGAGCAGTACTTC.

The rearrangement links TRBV19 to TRBJ2-3, with D possibly TRBD1 on 6 matching bases. Germline V gene sequence: CDR1 LNHDA, CDR2 SQIVND (reference sequence). The CDR3 length is 15 residues. The V and J ends lost 5 bases and 7 bases respectively, with 19 bases between them. CDR3 in amino acids: CASSPTGSGSHTQYF. The CDR3 nucleotides read TGTGCCAGTAGTCCGACAGGCAGCGGTAGTCATACGCAGTATTTT.

This chain uses TRBV21-1 with TRBJ1-5; TRBD1 is taken as the D call from the table, unchecked against the DNA. TRBV21-1 is assigned pseudogene status. The CDR3 spans 14 residues. CDR3 in amino acids: CARYRDYSNQPQHF. CDR3 bases: TGTGCCAGATACAGGGATTATAGCAATCAGCCCCAGCATTTT.

The chain recombines TRBV18 with TRBJ2-1; TRBD2 matches at 8 bases. With V trimmed by 3 bases and J by 3 bases, 4 bases remained unmatched. Germline assignment: CDR1 KGHSH and CDR2 LQKENI. The CDR3 is 15 amino acids. CDR3 nucleotides: TGTGCCAGCTCACCCGTTCTAGCGGGCTACAATGAGCAGTTCTTC. It codes for CASSPVLAGYNEQFF.

A single count supports this clone. The chain has TRBV7-6 and TRBJ2-3; 11 bases are shared with TRBD2. Germline V CDR1 and CDR2: SGHVS, FNYEAQ. V trimming: 3 bases; J trimming: 4 bases; junction bases outside the gene matches: 6. The CDR3 covers 16 residues. This CDR3 is CASSFPSGRLADTQYF. In DNA, the CDR3 is TGTGCCAGCAGCTTCCCTAGCGGGAGGTTGGCAGATACGCAGTATTTT.

V usage is TRBV12-5 and J usage is TRBJ1-4; 9 bases line up with TRBD1. Germline CDR1 reads LGHNT; CDR2 reads FRNRAP. V was clipped by 2 bases and J by 8 bases; unmatched bases: 6. The CDR3 is 15 residues long. For the CDR3, the DNA is TGTGCTAGTGGTTTGCAGGGACAGGGAGGAGAAAAACTGTTTTTT. Protein sequence: CASGLQGQGGEKLFF.

This clone has more than one count but fewer than ten. This sequence joins TRBV29-1 and TRBJ1-5; the match to TRBD1 covers 8 bases. The germline V gene has CDR1 SQVTM and CDR2 ANQGSEA. This CDR3 has 14 amino acids. V trimming: 8 bases; J trimming: 0 bases; junction bases outside the gene matches: 6. DNA for the CDR3: TGCAGCACTTGGACAGGGAATAGCAATCAGCCCCAGCATTTT. Translated: CSTWTGNSNQPQHF.

The genes are TRBV6-5 and TRBJ2-1, with 7 bases matching TRBD2. CDR3 length: 11 residues. Trimming cost V 7 bases and J 8 bases; bases outside gene matches: 2. Germline V lookup: CDR1 MNHEY, CDR2 SVGAGI. The CDR3 region has the DNA TGTGCCAGCACTCGGGGGGATGAGCAGTTCTTC. This translates into CASTRGDEQFF.

The chain links TRBV19 to TRBJ1-1; 7 positions agree with TRBD1. The CDR3 is 16 amino acids. Germline V gene data show CDR1 as LNHDA and CDR2 as SQIVND (reference sequence). Trimming cost V 4 bases and J 4 bases; bases outside gene matches: 12. The CDR3 coding sequence is TGTGCCAGTAGTACCCAATACAGGGGTGGGGGCACTGAAGCTTTCTTT. Encoded protein: CASSTQYRGGGTEAFF. The variable domain in full, completed from reference TRBV19 and TRBJ1-1, reads DGGITQSPKYLFRKEGQNVTLSCEQNLNHDAMYWYRQDPGQGLRLIYYSQIVNDFQKGDIAEGYSVSREKKESFPLTVTSAQKNPTAFYLCASSTQYRGGGTEAFFGQGTRLTVV.

V usage is TRBV29-1 and J usage is TRBJ1-2; 9 bases agree with TRBD1. CDR3 length: 14 residues. Germline V gene data show CDR1 as SQVTM and CDR2 as ANQGSEA. J gave up 4 bases and V 3 bases, and 6 bases lay outside the gene matches. The CDR3 sequence is CSVEGQGAGYGYTF. CDR3 nucleotides: TGCAGCGTTGAGGGACAGGGAGCGGGCTATGGCTACACCTTC.

The CDR3 here is CASSEEVWIGETQYF. CDR3 nucleotide sequence: TGTGCCAGCAGTGAAGAGGTATGGATCGGGGAGACCCAGTACTTC. The chain uses TRBV6-1 and TRBJ2-5, with D unresolved. Trimming stripped 1 base from V and 5 bases from J, with 14 bases between. Germline CDR1 MNHNS, CDR2 SASEGT. There are 15 residues in the CDR3.

V and J are TRBV2 and TRBJ2-7; 7 nucleotides align to TRBD2. J lost 3 bases, V lost 10 bases, and 9 bases had no gene match. Germline CDR1 and CDR2: SNHLY and FYNNEI. This CDR3 is built from 13 residues. CDR3 sequence: CATAAGANYEQYF. The CDR3 bases are TGTGCCACCGCCGCGGGAGCGAACTACGAGCAGTACTTC.

The rearrangement links TRBV2 to TRBJ2-5; D unresolved. The V end lost 6 bases, the J end lost 2 bases, and 10 bases lay between the germline ends. Germline CDR1 reads SNHLY; CDR2 reads FYNNEI. This CDR3 has 13 residues. The CDR3 region has the DNA TGTGCCAGCAGCTCTAATCCGCAAGAGACCCAGTACTTC. As protein: CASSSNPQETQYF. Based on the CDR3 plus reference TRBV2 and TRBJ2-5, the full variable domain is EPEVTQTPSHQVTQMGQEVILRCVPISNHLYFYWYRQILGQKVEFLVSFYNNEISEKSEIFDDQFSVERPDGSNFTLKIRSTKLEDSAMYFCASSSNPQETQYFGPGTRLLVL.

The rearrangement joins TRBV28 to TRBJ2-7; 8 bases match TRBD1. The CDR3 consists of 14 residues. The ends lost 2 bases at V and 5 bases at J; junction bases unmatched: 5. Germline-derived CDR1 and CDR2 are MDHEN and SYDVKM. The CDR3 nucleotides read TGTGCCAGCAGTTTACTAGGGACAGGTAACGAGCAGTACTTC. Protein product: CASSLLGTGNEQYF.